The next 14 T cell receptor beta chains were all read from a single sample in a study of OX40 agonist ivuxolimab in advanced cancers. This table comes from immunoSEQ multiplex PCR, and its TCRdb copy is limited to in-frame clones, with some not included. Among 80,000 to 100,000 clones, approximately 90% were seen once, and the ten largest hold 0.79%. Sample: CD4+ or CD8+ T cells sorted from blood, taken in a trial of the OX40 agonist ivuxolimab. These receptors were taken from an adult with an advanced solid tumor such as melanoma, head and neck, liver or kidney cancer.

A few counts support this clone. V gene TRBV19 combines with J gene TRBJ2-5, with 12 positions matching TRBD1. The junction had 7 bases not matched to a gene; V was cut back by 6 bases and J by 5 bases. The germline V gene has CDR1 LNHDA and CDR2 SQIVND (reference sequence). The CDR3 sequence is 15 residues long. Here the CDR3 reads CASRTGTGGEETQYF. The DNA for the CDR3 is TGTGCCAGTAGAACCGGGACAGGGGGCGAGGAGACCCAGTACTTC. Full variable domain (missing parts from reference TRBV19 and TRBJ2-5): DGGITQSPKYLFRKEGQNVTLSCEQNLNHDAMYWYRQDPGQGLRLIYYSQIVNDFQKGDIAEGYSVSREKKESFPLTVTSAQKNPTAFYLCASRTGTGGEETQYFGPGTRLLVL.

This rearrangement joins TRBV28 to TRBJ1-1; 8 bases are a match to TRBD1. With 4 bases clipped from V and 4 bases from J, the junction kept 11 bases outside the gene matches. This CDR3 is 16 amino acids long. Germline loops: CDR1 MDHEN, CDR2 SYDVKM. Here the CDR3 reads CASSSYSTGGVTEAFF. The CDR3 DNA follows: TGTGCCAGCAGTTCCTATTCAACAGGGGGAGTCACTGAAGCTTTCTTT.

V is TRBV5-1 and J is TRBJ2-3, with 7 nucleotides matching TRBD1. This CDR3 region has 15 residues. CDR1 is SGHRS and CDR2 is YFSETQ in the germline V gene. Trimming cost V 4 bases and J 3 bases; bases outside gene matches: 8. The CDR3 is CASSLQGELTDTQYF. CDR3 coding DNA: TGCGCCAGCAGCCTCCAGGGGGAATTAACAGATACGCAGTATTTT.

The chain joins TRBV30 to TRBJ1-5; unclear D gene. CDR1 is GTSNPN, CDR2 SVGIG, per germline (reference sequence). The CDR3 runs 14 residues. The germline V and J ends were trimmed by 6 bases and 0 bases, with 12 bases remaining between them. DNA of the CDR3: TGTGCCTGCTTGGCAGGCTATAGCAATCAGCCCCAGCATTTT. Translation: CACLAGYSNQPQHF.

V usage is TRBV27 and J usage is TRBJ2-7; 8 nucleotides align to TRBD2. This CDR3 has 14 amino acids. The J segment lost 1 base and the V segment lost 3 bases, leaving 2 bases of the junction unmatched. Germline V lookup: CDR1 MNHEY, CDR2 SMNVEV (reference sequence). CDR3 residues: CASSLSGGSYEQYF. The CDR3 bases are TGTGCCAGCAGTTTGAGCGGGGGTTCCTACGAGCAGTACTTC.

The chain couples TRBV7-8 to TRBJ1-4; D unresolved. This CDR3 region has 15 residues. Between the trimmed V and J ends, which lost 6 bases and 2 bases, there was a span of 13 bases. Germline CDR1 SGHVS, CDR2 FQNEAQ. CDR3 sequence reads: CASRPRLGTNEKLFF. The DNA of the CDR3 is TGTGCCAGCAGACCTCGACTGGGCACTAATGAAAAACTGTTTTTT.

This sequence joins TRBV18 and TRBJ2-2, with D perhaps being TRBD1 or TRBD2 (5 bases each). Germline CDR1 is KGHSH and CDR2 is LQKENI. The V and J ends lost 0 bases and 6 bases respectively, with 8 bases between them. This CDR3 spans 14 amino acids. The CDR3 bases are TGTGCCAGCTCACCACCAACGGGGCCCGGGGAGCTGTTTTTT. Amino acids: CASSPPTGPGELFF.

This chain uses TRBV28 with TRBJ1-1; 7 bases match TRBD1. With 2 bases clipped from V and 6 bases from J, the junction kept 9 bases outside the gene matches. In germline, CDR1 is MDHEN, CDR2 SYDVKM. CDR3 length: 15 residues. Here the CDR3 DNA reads TGTGCCAGCAGTTTACCGACAGGGAGGGGGCCTGAAGCTTTCTTT. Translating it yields CASSLPTGRGPEAFF. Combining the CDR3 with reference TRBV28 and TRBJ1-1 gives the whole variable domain DVKVTQSSRYLVKRTGEKVFLECVQDMDHENMFWYRQDPGLGLRLIYFSYDVKMKEKGDIPEGYSVSREKKERFSLILESASTNQTSMYLCASSLPTGRGPEAFFGQGTRLTVV.

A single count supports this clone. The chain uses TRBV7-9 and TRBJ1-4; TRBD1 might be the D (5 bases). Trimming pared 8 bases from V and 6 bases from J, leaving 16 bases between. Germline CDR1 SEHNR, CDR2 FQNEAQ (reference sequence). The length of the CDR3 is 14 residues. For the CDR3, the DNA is TGTGCCAGCTGTAAGGGGCAGGGAGATGAAAAACTGTTTTTT. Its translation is CASCKGQGDEKLFF.

The CDR3: CASSFTDSGNTIYF. The CDR3 region has the DNA TGTGCCAGCAGTTTTACAGACTCTGGAAACACCATATATTTT. The J gene is TRBJ1-3, the V gene TRBV28; D is ambiguous. V was pared by 3 bases and J by 0 bases, with 6 bases between. Germline CDR1 MDHEN, CDR2 SYDVKM. This CDR3 has 14 amino acids.

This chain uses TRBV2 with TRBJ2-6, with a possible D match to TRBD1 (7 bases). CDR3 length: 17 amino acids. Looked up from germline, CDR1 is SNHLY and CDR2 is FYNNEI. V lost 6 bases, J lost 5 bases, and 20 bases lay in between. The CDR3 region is CASSPQGGTKRANVLTF. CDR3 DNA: TGTGCCAGCAGCCCCCAGGGGGGTACGAAAAGGGCCAACGTCCTGACTTTC.

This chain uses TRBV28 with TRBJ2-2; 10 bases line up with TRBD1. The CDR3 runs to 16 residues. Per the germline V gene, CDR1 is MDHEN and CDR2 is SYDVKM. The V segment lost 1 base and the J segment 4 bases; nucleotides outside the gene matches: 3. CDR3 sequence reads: CASSLSGQGRTGELFF. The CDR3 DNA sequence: TGTGCCAGCAGTTTATCGGGACAGGGGCGCACCGGGGAGCTGTTTTTT.

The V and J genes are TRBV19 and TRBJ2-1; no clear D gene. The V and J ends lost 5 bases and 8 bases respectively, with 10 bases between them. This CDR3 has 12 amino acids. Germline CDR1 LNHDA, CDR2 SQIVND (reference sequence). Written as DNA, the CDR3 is TGTGCCAGTAGTCCCCAGTCCGATGAGCAGTTCTTC. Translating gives CASSPQSDEQFF.

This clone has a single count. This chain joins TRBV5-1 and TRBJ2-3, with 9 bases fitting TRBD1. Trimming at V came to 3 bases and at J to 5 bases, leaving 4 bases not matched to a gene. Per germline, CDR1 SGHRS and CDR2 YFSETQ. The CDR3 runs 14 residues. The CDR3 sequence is CASSSGQGGDTQYF. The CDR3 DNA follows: TGCGCCAGCAGCTCGGGACAGGGAGGAGATACGCAGTATTTT.